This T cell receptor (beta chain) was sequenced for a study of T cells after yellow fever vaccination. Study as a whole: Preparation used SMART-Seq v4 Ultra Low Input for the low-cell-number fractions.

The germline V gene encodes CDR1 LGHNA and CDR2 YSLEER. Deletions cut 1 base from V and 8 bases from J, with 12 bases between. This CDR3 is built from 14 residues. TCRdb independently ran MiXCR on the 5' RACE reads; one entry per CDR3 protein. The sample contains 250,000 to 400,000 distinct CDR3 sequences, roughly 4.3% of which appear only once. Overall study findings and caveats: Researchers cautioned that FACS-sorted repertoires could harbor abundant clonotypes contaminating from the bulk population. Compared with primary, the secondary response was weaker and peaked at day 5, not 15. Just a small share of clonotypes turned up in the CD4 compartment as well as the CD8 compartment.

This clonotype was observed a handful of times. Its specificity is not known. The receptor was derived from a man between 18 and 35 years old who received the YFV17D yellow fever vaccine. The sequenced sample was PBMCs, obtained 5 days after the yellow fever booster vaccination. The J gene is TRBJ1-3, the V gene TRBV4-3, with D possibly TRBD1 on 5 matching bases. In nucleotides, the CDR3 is TGCGCCAGCAGCCAAGGGGACTCAGGATACACCATATATTTT. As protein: CASSQGDSGYTIYF.